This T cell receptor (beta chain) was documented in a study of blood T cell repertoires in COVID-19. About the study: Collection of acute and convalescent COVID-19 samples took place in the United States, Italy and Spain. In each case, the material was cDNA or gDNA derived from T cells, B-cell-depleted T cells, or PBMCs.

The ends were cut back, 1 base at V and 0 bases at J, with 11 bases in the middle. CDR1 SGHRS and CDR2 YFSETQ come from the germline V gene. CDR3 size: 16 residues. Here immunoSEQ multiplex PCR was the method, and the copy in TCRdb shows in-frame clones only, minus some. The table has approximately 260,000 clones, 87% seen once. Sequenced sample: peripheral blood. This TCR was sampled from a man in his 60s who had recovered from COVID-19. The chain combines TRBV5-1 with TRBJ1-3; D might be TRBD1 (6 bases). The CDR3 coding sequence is TGCGCCAGCAGCTTGAGGGGGGGCTCCTCTGGAAACACCATATATTTT. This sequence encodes CASSLRGGSSGNTIYF.